A selection of T cell receptor beta chains follows, all from one sample in a study of T cell clones after liver transplantation. Only in-frame clones appear in the TCRdb table, and some are missing; sequencing was by immunoSEQ multiplex PCR. The sample holds around 75,000 clones; around 84% are singletons and the top ten take under 2.5%. The sample here was CD4+ T cells from blood, taken around 48 months after liver transplant. These receptors came from a human patient who received a liver transplant. A share of the T cells may be of graft donor origin. Each CDR3 is given with its conserved first and last residue. The order of the fields is CDR3 length, D gene, J gene, clone size, V gene, CDR3 DNA, CDR3 protein. The D gene is left open where the match is weak. Not all rows give a size; the values are once, few, many and, for expanded clones, a class.

cdr3_length: 11; d_call: NA; j_call: TRBJ2-3; clone_size: NA; v_call: TRBV29-1; cdr3_nt: TGCAGCGTTGGGGCCCCAGATACGCAGTATTTT; cdr3_aa: CSVGAPDTQYF
cdr3_length: 15; d_call: NA; j_call: TRBJ2-1; clone_size: NA; v_call: TRBV28; cdr3_nt: TGTGCCAGCAGTTTATTAGGGGTGGTGAACAATGAGCAGTTCTTC; cdr3_aa: CASSLLGVVNNEQFF
cdr3_length: 16; d_call: TRBD1; j_call: TRBJ1-1; clone_size: NA; v_call: TRBV29-1; cdr3_nt: TGCAGCGTTGAACCGGGACAGGCAAACATGAACACTGAAGCTTTCTTT; cdr3_aa: CSVEPGQANMNTEAFF
cdr3_length: 16; d_call: NA; j_call: TRBJ1-1; clone_size: NA; v_call: TRBV5-1; cdr3_nt: TGCGCCAGCAGCTGGACTAAAGGGTTCTTGAACACTGAAGCTTTCTTT; cdr3_aa: CASSWTKGFLNTEAFF
cdr3_length: 16; d_call: TRBD2; j_call: TRBJ2-1; clone_size: NA; v_call: TRBV7-8; cdr3_nt: TGTGCCAGCAGCTTGCTGACTAGCGGGAGAGGGAATGAGCAGTTCTTC; cdr3_aa: CASSLLTSGRGNEQFF
cdr3_length: 14; d_call: NA; j_call: TRBJ1-2; clone_size: NA; v_call: TRBV11-2; cdr3_nt: TGTGCCAGCAGTCATCGAGGAGGGGAAGTTGGCTACACCTTC; cdr3_aa: CASSHRGGEVGYTF
cdr3_length: 16; d_call: NA; j_call: TRBJ1-4; clone_size: NA; v_call: TRBV9; cdr3_nt: TGTGCCAGCAGCGTAGATGACGGGTCAACTAATGAAAAACTGTTTTTT; cdr3_aa: CASSVDDGSTNEKLFF
cdr3_length: 14; d_call: NA; j_call: TRBJ2-3; clone_size: NA; v_call: TRBV6-1; cdr3_nt: TGTGCCAGCAGCGTCACCAATAGTCGCGATACGCAGTATTTT; cdr3_aa: CASSVTNSRDTQYF
cdr3_length: 11; d_call: NA; j_call: TRBJ1-1; clone_size: NA; v_call: TRBV30; cdr3_nt: TGTGCCTGGAGTGTACTTACTGAAGCTTTCTTT; cdr3_aa: CAWSVLTEAFF
cdr3_length: 21; d_call: TRBD2; j_call: TRBJ2-3; clone_size: NA; v_call: TRBV23-1; cdr3_nt: TGCGCCAGCAGTCCCAGCTTGGGACTAGCGGGAGTTCCCCCACCCACAGATACGCAGTATTTT; cdr3_aa: CASSPSLGLAGVPPPTDTQYF
cdr3_length: 11; d_call: NA; j_call: TRBJ2-7; clone_size: NA; v_call: TRBV20-1; cdr3_nt: TGCAGTGCTAGATTCGGCACAGAGCAGTACTTC; cdr3_aa: CSARFGTEQYF
cdr3_length: 11; d_call: NA; j_call: TRBJ1-1; clone_size: NA; v_call: TRBV6-6; cdr3_nt: TGTGCCAGCAGGTCAGGCCGAGAAGCTTTCTTT; cdr3_aa: CASRSGREAFF
cdr3_length: 14; d_call: NA; j_call: TRBJ2-7; clone_size: NA; v_call: TRBV15; cdr3_nt: TGTGCCACCAGCAGAGATATAGGGGGCTACGAGCAGTACTTC; cdr3_aa: CATSRDIGGYEQYF
cdr3_length: 19; d_call: TRBD2; j_call: TRBJ2-5; clone_size: NA; v_call: TRBV7-2; cdr3_nt: TGTGCCAGCAGCCTTCCGTCTAGACTAGCGGGGGCCCTACAAGAGACCCAGTACTTC; cdr3_aa: CASSLPSRLAGALQETQYF
cdr3_length: 13; d_call: NA; j_call: TRBJ1-2; clone_size: NA; v_call: TRBV6-1; cdr3_nt: TGTGCCAGCAGCCGTGGACAACTTCTTGGCTACACCTTC; cdr3_aa: CASSRGQLLGYTF
cdr3_length: 13; d_call: NA; j_call: TRBJ2-7; clone_size: NA; v_call: TRBV6-5; cdr3_nt: TGTGCCAGCAACCGAGGGCCATCCTACGAGCAGTACTTC; cdr3_aa: CASNRGPSYEQYF
cdr3_length: 15; d_call: NA; j_call: TRBJ1-1; clone_size: NA; v_call: TRBV7-2; cdr3_nt: TGTGCCAGCAGCCCGCCCGGAACCATTAACACTGAAGCTTTCTTT; cdr3_aa: CASSPPGTINTEAFF
cdr3_length: 15; d_call: TRBD1; j_call: TRBJ1-1; clone_size: NA; v_call: TRBV7-9; cdr3_nt: TGTGCCAGCAGCCCACAACAGGGGGCCAACACTGAAGCTTTCTTT; cdr3_aa: CASSPQQGANTEAFF
cdr3_length: 15; d_call: NA; j_call: TRBJ2-5; clone_size: NA; v_call: TRBV7-2; cdr3_nt: TGTGCCAGCAGCCTCGGCGGGTGGGGGCGCGAGACCCAGTACTTC; cdr3_aa: CASSLGGWGRETQYF
cdr3_length: 14; d_call: NA; j_call: TRBJ1-1; clone_size: NA; v_call: TRBV29-1; cdr3_nt: TGCAGCGCCCTCGGGGGGGGGCAGGTCACTGAAGCTTTCTTT; cdr3_aa: CSALGGGQVTEAFF
cdr3_length: 15; d_call: NA; j_call: TRBJ1-2; clone_size: NA; v_call: TRBV6-1; cdr3_nt: TGTGCCAGCAGGTTAATAGGGGGGGCTGACTATGGCTACACCTTC; cdr3_aa: CASRLIGGADYGYTF
cdr3_length: 13; d_call: NA; j_call: TRBJ2-1; clone_size: NA; v_call: TRBV23-1; cdr3_nt: TGCGCCAGCAGTCTCAGTAGGGGGAATGAGCAGTTCTTC; cdr3_aa: CASSLSRGNEQFF
cdr3_length: 12; d_call: NA; j_call: TRBJ1-5; clone_size: NA; v_call: TRBV28; cdr3_nt: TGTGCCAGCAGCCCCCTGGATCAGCCCCAGCATTTT; cdr3_aa: CASSPLDQPQHF
cdr3_length: 12; d_call: NA; j_call: TRBJ1-2; clone_size: NA; v_call: TRBV7-5; cdr3_nt: TGTATCAGAAACAGGGCGGGGAATGGCTACACCTTC; cdr3_aa: CIRNRAGNGYTF
cdr3_length: 14; d_call: TRBD2; j_call: TRBJ2-7; clone_size: few; v_call: TRBV4-2; cdr3_nt: TGTGCCAGTACGGGGGGTACTAGTCCCTACGAGCAGTACTTC; cdr3_aa: CASTGGTSPYEQYF
cdr3_length: 13; d_call: NA; j_call: TRBJ1-5; clone_size: NA; v_call: TRBV18; cdr3_nt: TGTGCCAGCTCACCACCGGGCCGTCAGCCCCAGCATTTT; cdr3_aa: CASSPPGRQPQHF
cdr3_length: 12; d_call: TRBD1; j_call: TRBJ2-4; clone_size: once; v_call: TRBV11-1; cdr3_nt: TGTGCCAGCAGCCGCCAGGGGGACATTCAGTACTTC; cdr3_aa: CASSRQGDIQYF
cdr3_length: 11; d_call: NA; j_call: TRBJ2-5; clone_size: NA; v_call: TRBV11-2; cdr3_nt: TGTGCCAGCAGCTCAGAAGAGACCCAGTACTTC; cdr3_aa: CASSSEETQYF
cdr3_length: 15; d_call: NA; j_call: TRBJ1-2; clone_size: NA; v_call: TRBV28; cdr3_nt: TGTGCCAGCAGTTTCGCTCAGGGCAGAAACTATGGCTACACCTTC; cdr3_aa: CASSFAQGRNYGYTF
cdr3_length: 15; d_call: NA; j_call: TRBJ1-1; clone_size: once; v_call: TRBV5-1; cdr3_nt: TGCGCCAGCAGCCCCGGCTCAGGGGAGAACACTGAAGCTTTCTTT; cdr3_aa: CASSPGSGENTEAFF
cdr3_length: 13; d_call: NA; j_call: TRBJ2-2; clone_size: few; v_call: TRBV28; cdr3_nt: TGTGCCAGCACGACCGGGAACACCGGGGAGCTGTTTTTT; cdr3_aa: CASTTGNTGELFF
cdr3_length: 14; d_call: NA; j_call: TRBJ2-6; clone_size: NA; v_call: TRBV29-1; cdr3_nt: TGCAGCGTAGAAGACAGCTCTGGGGCCAACGTCCTGACTTTC; cdr3_aa: CSVEDSSGANVLTF
cdr3_length: 15; d_call: TRBD2; j_call: TRBJ2-1; clone_size: NA; v_call: TRBV11-2; cdr3_nt: TGTGCCAGCAGCTTAGGTAGCGGGACCTACAATGAGCAGTTCTTC; cdr3_aa: CASSLGSGTYNEQFF
cdr3_length: 13; d_call: NA; j_call: TRBJ2-1; clone_size: NA; v_call: TRBV19; cdr3_nt: TGTGCCAGTAACCAGCGGCCCTACAATGAGCAGTTCTTC; cdr3_aa: CASNQRPYNEQFF
cdr3_length: 13; d_call: NA; j_call: TRBJ1-1; clone_size: NA; v_call: TRBV11-2; cdr3_nt: TGTGCCAGCAGCTTAGAACGGGACACTGAAGCTTTCTTT; cdr3_aa: CASSLERDTEAFF